The 28 T cell receptor beta chains given below trace back to one sample, sequenced in a study of blood T cell repertoires in COVID-19. The assay was immunoSEQ multiplex PCR, and TCRdb's table has in-frame clones only and misses some. The data contain more than 200,000 clones, roughly 87% of them seen just once; the ten biggest clones take up approximately 0.7%. The material sequenced was peripheral blood. The receptors derive from a human donor in a cohort sampled during active COVID-19.

This sequence joins TRBV7-2 and TRBJ2-7; D ambiguous. The CDR3 covers 11 residues. V was trimmed by 6 bases and J by 5 bases, leaving 8 bases between them. Germline V gives CDR1 SGHTA, CDR2 FQGNSA. CDR3 residues: CASRQSHEQYF. The CDR3 DNA is TGTGCCAGCAGACAATCCCACGAGCAGTACTTC.

V and J are TRBV6-2 or TRBV6-3 and TRBJ2-4; TRBD2 agrees at 10 bases. The trim removed 6 bases at V and 12 bases at J, leaving 5 bases unmatched. CDR1 is MNHEY, CDR2 SVGEGT, per germline. This CDR3 comprises 12 residues. The CDR3 sequence: CASSNQRGGQYF. The CDR3 DNA follows: TGTGCCAGCAGCAACCAGCGGGGGGGTCAGTACTTC.

This clone came up a few times. This chain links TRBV6-2 or TRBV6-3 with TRBJ2-5, with 9 bases identical to TRBD1. The CDR3 is made up of 14 amino acids. Trimming took 6 bases from V and 4 from J; bases not matched to a gene: 6. From germline, CDR1 is MNHEY and CDR2 SVGEGT. The chain's CDR3 is CASSWTGARETQYF. Here the CDR3 DNA reads TGTGCCAGCAGCTGGACAGGGGCGAGAGAGACCCAGTACTTC.

The chain has TRBV11-3 and TRBJ1-3; 9 nucleotides align to TRBD1. V lost 4 bases and J lost 4; bases outside the gene matches: 8. CDR3 length equals 16 residues. Germline assignment: CDR1 SGHNT and CDR2 YENEEA. The CDR3 region is CASSSGTGSVGNTIYF. CDR3 DNA sequence: TGTGCCAGCAGCTCCGGGACAGGGAGTGTGGGAAACACCATATATTTT.

The rearrangement joins TRBV7-9 to TRBJ1-2; D unresolved. Germline loops: CDR1 SEHNR, CDR2 FQNEAQ (reference sequence). There are 11 residues in the CDR3. Trimming removed 3 bases at V and 6 bases at J, with 5 bases between. The CDR3 coding sequence is TGTGCCAGCAGCTTCAGGAATGGCTACACCTTC. Residues: CASSFRNGYTF. Filled out from reference TRBV7-9 and TRBJ1-2, the complete variable domain reads DTGVSQNPRHKITKRGQNVTFRCDPISEHNRLYWYRQTLGQGPEFLTYFQNEAQLEKSRLLSDRFSAERPKGSFSTLEIQRTEQGDSAMYLCASSFRNGYTFGSGTRLTVV.

The CDR3 region has the DNA TGTGCCACCAGCAGGACCCCGGAGCCAGACAGGGACTATGGCTACACCTTC. Its translation is CATSRTPEPDRDYGYTF. The chain recombines TRBV15 with TRBJ1-2, with 7 bases lining up with TRBD1. The CDR3 is made up of 17 amino acids. V lost 3 bases and J lost 3; bases outside the gene matches: 13. Germline V gives CDR1 LNHNV, CDR2 YYDKDF (reference sequence).

The gene calls are TRBV12-3 or TRBV12-4 and TRBJ1-1; D ambiguous. The CDR3 sequence is 11 residues long. V was trimmed by 5 bases and J by 4 bases, leaving 5 bases between them. The CDR3 nucleotides are TGTGCCAGCAGTCAAATCACTGAAGCTTTCTTT. Translation gives CASSQITEAFF.

The chain carries TRBV7-9 and TRBJ2-7; 10 bases are shared with TRBD2. The CDR3 contains 16 residues. Germline CDR1 and CDR2: SEHNR and FQNEAQ (reference sequence). V trimming: 7 bases; J trimming: 7 bases; junction bases outside the gene matches: 16. This chain's CDR3 is CASTKAGLAGVGEQYF. CDR3 nucleotide sequence: TGTGCCAGCACCAAAGCCGGGCTAGCGGGAGTGGGTGAGCAGTACTTC. The complete variable domain, with remaining parts taken from reference TRBV7-9 and TRBJ2-7, reads DTGVSQNPRHKITKRGQNVTFRCDPISEHNRLYWYRQTLGQGPEFLTYFQNEAQLEKSRLLSDRFSAERPKGSFSTLEIQRTEQGDSAMYLCASTKAGLAGVGEQYFGPGTRLTVT.

This sequence joins TRBV5-6 and TRBJ1-2; D unclear. The germline V gene has CDR1 SGHDT and CDR2 YYEEEE. The CDR3 extends over 13 amino acids. V was clipped by 0 bases and J by 6 bases, with 9 bases between them. The CDR3 loop is CASSLEVGDGYTF. CDR3 in DNA: TGTGCCAGCAGCTTGGAGGTCGGGGATGGCTACACCTTC.

This sequence joins TRBV25-1 and TRBJ2-2, with 7 bases that match TRBD1. V trimming: 4 bases; J trimming: 1 base; junction bases outside the gene matches: 3. The CDR3 length is 15 residues. Germline values: CDR1 MGHDK, CDR2 SYGVNS. The CDR3 loop is CASSGRTGNTGELFF. The CDR3 DNA is TGTGCCAGCAGTGGGAGGACAGGGAACACCGGGGAGCTGTTTTTT.

The chain joins TRBV19 to TRBJ1-1; D might be TRBD1 (5 bases). The V gene lost 4 bases and the J gene lost 2 bases, with 17 bases spanning the gap. The CDR3 loop spans 16 amino acids. CDR1 LNHDA and CDR2 SQIVND come from the germline V gene (reference sequence). CDR3 sequence reads: CASSKSAGRKNTEAFF. In DNA, the CDR3 is TGTGCCAGTAGTAAGTCCGCAGGGCGGAAAAACACTGAAGCTTTCTTT.

This clone has a single count. The chain links TRBV6-6 to TRBJ2-7; 8 nucleotides agree with TRBD1. The CDR3 loop spans 15 amino acids. V was pared by 6 bases and J by 0 bases, with 7 bases of the junction left unmatched. The germline V gene encodes CDR1 MNHNY and CDR2 SVGAGI (reference sequence). The CDR3 here is CASSLGQVSSYEQYF. DNA of the CDR3: TGTGCCAGCAGCTTGGGACAGGTTTCCTCCTACGAGCAGTACTTC.

V usage is TRBV5-4 and J usage is TRBJ1-1, with D possibly being TRBD1 (5 bases). The length of the CDR3 is 15 residues. The V and J ends lost 3 bases and 3 bases respectively, with 15 bases between them. CDR1 is SGHNT and CDR2 is YYREEE in the germline V gene (reference sequence). The CDR3 DNA is TGTGCCAGCAGCTGGGGAGGGGTATTAGACACTGAAGCTTTCTTT. Its translation is CASSWGGVLDTEAFF.

This chain connects TRBV4-3 to TRBJ1-4; 9 bases line up with TRBD1. CDR1 is LGHNA and CDR2 is YSLEER in the germline V gene. This CDR3 has 18 residues. Trimming cost V 4 bases and J 0 bases; bases outside gene matches: 9. DNA for the CDR3: TGCGCCAGCAGCCCCAGACAGGGGGTGGGCACAACTAATGAAAAACTGTTTTTT. Its translation is CASSPRQGVGTTNEKLFF.

This clone was seen a single time. The gene calls are TRBV2 and TRBJ1-6; 7 nucleotides match TRBD1. Trimming cost V 6 bases and J 7 bases; bases outside gene matches: 9. This CDR3 has 15 amino acids. CDR1 and CDR2 from the germline V gene are SNHLY and FYNNEI. Here the CDR3 reads CASSSHRDRNSPLHF. In DNA form, the CDR3 reads TGTGCCAGCAGCTCACACCGGGACAGAAATTCACCCCTCCACTTT.

The chain couples TRBV7-8 to TRBJ2-7, with D perhaps TRBD1 (5 bases). This CDR3 contains 13 residues. Germline V gives CDR1 SGHVS, CDR2 FQNEAQ. Trimming left V 4 bases short and J 3 bases short, with 10 bases between. The CDR3 nucleotides are TGTGCCAGCAGCTCCGACAGAATCTACGAGCAGTACTTC. Translation: CASSSDRIYEQYF.

Only one count was recorded for this clone. This chain joins TRBV4-3 and TRBJ1-1, with TRBD1 as a possible D gene (5 bases). V lost 3 bases to trimming and J lost 6 bases, with 20 bases between them. The germline CDR1 and CDR2 sequences are LGHNA and YSLEER. The CDR3 consists of 16 residues. CDR3 sequence reads: CASSQIYSPQGSEAFF. The CDR3 DNA reads TGCGCCAGCAGCCAGATTTATAGTCCCCAGGGATCTGAAGCTTTCTTT.

The chain employs TRBV30 and TRBJ2-6; 8 bases are a match to TRBD1. This CDR3 has 16 residues. Germline V gene data show CDR1 as GTSNPN and CDR2 as SVGIG (reference sequence). Trimming at V came to 4 bases and at J to 3 bases, leaving 8 bases not matched to a gene. CDR3 sequence (DNA): TGTGCCTGGAACAGGGGGTTCCCCTTTGGGGCCAACGTCCTGACTTTC. This sequence encodes CAWNRGFPFGANVLTF.

The sample holds a few counts of this clone. J is TRBJ1-2 and V is TRBV28; D might be TRBD1 (6 bases). The germline gives CDR1 MDHEN, CDR2 SYDVKM. The CDR3 runs 12 residues. V was clipped by 8 bases and J by 6 bases, with 13 bases between them. Written as DNA, the CDR3 is TGTGCCAGCCTCGGGGGGCAGAATGGCTACACCTTC. This gives the protein CASLGGQNGYTF.

J is TRBJ2-3 and V is TRBV19; no clear D gene. CDR1 is LNHDA, CDR2 SQIVND, per germline (reference sequence). CDR3 length equals 13 residues. The V and J ends lost 1 base and 1 base respectively, with 3 bases between them. The CDR3 is CASSIAGTDTQYF. The CDR3 DNA reads as TGTGCCAGTAGTATAGCGGGCACAGATACGCAGTATTTT.

V gene TRBV11-2 combines with J gene TRBJ1-4; D might be TRBD1 (5 bases). Germline CDR1 is SGHAT and CDR2 is FQNNGV. The CDR3 is 17 residues long. The V gene lost 3 bases and the J gene lost 2 bases, with 16 bases spanning the gap. As DNA, the CDR3 is TGTGCCAGCAGCTTGCAGCTTCTGGGGCATACTAATGAAAAACTGTTTTTT. Residues: CASSLQLLGHTNEKLFF.

The genes are TRBV5-4 and TRBJ2-7, with D perhaps matching TRBD1 (5 bases). The germline V gene encodes CDR1 SGHNT and CDR2 YYREEE (reference sequence). Trimming stripped 0 bases from V and 2 bases from J, with 15 bases between. The CDR3 is 16 residues long. The CDR3 DNA sequence: TGTGCCAGCAGCTTGGGAAGGGCAGGGCTAACCTACGAGCAGTACTTC. Translation: CASSLGRAGLTYEQYF.

The J gene is TRBJ2-1, the V gene TRBV3-1 (or the pseudogene TRBV3-2); no clear D gene. V was clipped by 2 bases and J by 8 bases, with 16 bases between them. Germline V gene data show CDR1 as LGHDT and CDR2 as YNNKEL (reference sequence). This CDR3 contains 15 residues. The CDR3 protein is CASSQNSAAADEQFF. As DNA, the CDR3 is TGTGCCAGCAGCCAAAACTCCGCCGCGGCCGATGAGCAGTTCTTC.

The rearrangement links TRBV10-1 to TRBJ1-5, with a possible D match to TRBD1 (5 bases). This CDR3 is 13 amino acids long. Germline CDR1 and CDR2: WNHNN and SYGVQD (reference sequence). Trimming pared 6 bases from V and 4 bases from J, leaving 10 bases between. CDR3 sequence (DNA): TGCGCCAGCAGAAGGACACCTAATCAGCCCCAGCATTTT. This sequence encodes CASRRTPNQPQHF.

The genes are TRBV7-8 and TRBJ2-5, with D possibly being TRBD2 (6 bases). The V end lost 1 base, the J end lost 7 bases, and 16 bases lay between the germline ends. CDR3 length: 15 amino acids. Germline-derived CDR1 and CDR2 are SGHVS and FQNEAQ. The CDR3: CASSLDWGVDGTQYF. CDR3 DNA sequence: TGTGCCAGCAGCTTAGATTGGGGGGTCGATGGGACCCAGTACTTC.

This clone showed up just a few times. The CDR3 DNA reads TGTGCCAGCAGTTACATCGGGGGAGAGACTGAAGCTTTCTTT. This gives the protein CASSYIGGETEAFF. The chain links TRBV6-2 or TRBV6-3 to TRBJ1-1, with TRBD1 as a possible D gene (5 bases). Germline CDR1 MNHEY, CDR2 SVGEGT. The CDR3 sequence is 14 residues long. V lost 2 bases to trimming and J lost 5 bases, with 12 bases between them.

The rearrangement uses TRBV9 and TRBJ1-2, with D perhaps matching TRBD1 (6 bases). Trimming cost V 0 bases and J 4 bases, with 13 bases left between them. Germline CDR1 and CDR2: SGDLS and YYNGEE. CDR3 length: 15 amino acids. CDR3 sequence reads: CASSVGAGEGYGYTF. The CDR3 DNA is TGTGCCAGCAGCGTAGGGGCAGGGGAGGGCTATGGCTACACCTTC.

The chain recombines TRBV5-1 with TRBJ2-1, with 10 bases that match TRBD1. CDR3 length: 15 amino acids. CDR1 and CDR2 (germline): SGHRS, YFSETQ. J gave up 4 bases and V 6 bases, and 7 bases lay outside the gene matches. The CDR3 DNA is TGCGCCAGCACCAGAGGGACAGGGGAGTACAATGAGCAGTTCTTC. Protein: CASTRGTGEYNEQFF.